These 9 T cell receptor beta chains were all obtained from the same sample, sequenced in a study of blood T cell repertoires in COVID-19. Profiled with immunoSEQ multiplex PCR; TCRdb holds only in-frame clones, not every one. The repertoire holds about 200,000 clones, with around 80% as singletons. The sequencing input was peripheral blood. Receptors originate from a woman older than 75 with active or convalescent COVID-19.

This rearrangement joins TRBV4-1 to TRBJ2-2, with a tentative D call TRBD1 (5 bases). Germline V CDR1 and CDR2: MGHRA, YSYEKL. The CDR3 loop spans 17 amino acids. V shed 1 base and J shed 3 bases, with 15 bases lying between them. The CDR3 loop reads CASSQVMQGIYTGELFF. The CDR3, as DNA: TGCGCCAGCAGCCAAGTGATGCAGGGTATATACACCGGGGAGCTGTTTTTT.

The chain joins TRBV28 to TRBJ1-5; the match to TRBD1 covers 7 bases. Per germline, CDR1 MDHEN and CDR2 SYDVKM. Losses at the gene ends were 2 bases for V and 1 base for J; bases not matched to a gene: 5. This CDR3 has 16 residues. The CDR3 loop reads CASSLGRGLSNQPQHF. The CDR3 DNA follows: TGTGCCAGCAGTTTAGGCAGGGGGTTAAGCAATCAGCCCCAGCATTTT.

This clone was recorded only once. This rearrangement joins TRBV6-5 to TRBJ2-7; the D is unclear. The V gene's germline CDR1 is MNHEY and CDR2 SVGAGI. Deletions cut 0 bases from V and 0 bases from J, with 12 bases between. The CDR3 is 16 amino acids. The CDR3 spells CASSYSGFGISYEQYF. CDR3 DNA: TGTGCCAGCAGTTACTCGGGCTTTGGCATCTCCTACGAGCAGTACTTC.

The chain joins TRBV28 to TRBJ2-3; D perhaps matches TRBD2 (6 bases). This CDR3 is 17 amino acids long. Deletions cut 5 bases from V and 0 bases from J, with 18 bases between. Germline V gene lookup returns CDR1 MDHEN and CDR2 SYDVKM. The CDR3 region is CASSTLTGVTSTDTQYF. CDR3 nucleotide sequence: TGTGCCAGCAGTACACTCACGGGGGTTACTAGCACAGATACGCAGTATTTT.

This sequence joins TRBV5-3 and TRBJ1-2; no firm D call. TRBV5-3 is an ORF for which the function is uncertain. The V end was cut by 2 bases, the J end by 6 bases, with 20 bases between. The CDR3 runs to 16 residues. This CDR3 is CARSLTKSGGDNGYTF. The CDR3 nucleotides read TGTGCCAGAAGCTTAACTAAATCTGGAGGTGATAATGGCTACACCTTC.

The chain has TRBV5-6 and TRBJ2-1, with D possibly TRBD1 on 6 matching bases. Germline values: CDR1 SGHDT, CDR2 YYEEEE. The V end was cut by 4 bases, the J end by 3 bases, with 11 bases between. The CDR3 is 14 residues long. The DNA of the CDR3 is TGTGCCAGCAGCGCAGGGGCTATCTACAATGAGCAGTTCTTC. Protein sequence: CASSAGAIYNEQFF.

The CDR3 bases are TGTGCCAGCAGCACATCTGGGGCCAACGTCCTGACTTTC. It codes for CASSTSGANVLTF. The chain uses TRBV6-5 and TRBJ2-6; no definite D call. V lost 6 bases and J lost 1, with 4 bases in between. Germline values: CDR1 MNHEY, CDR2 SVGAGI. CDR3 size: 13 residues.

This rearrangement joins TRBV4-1 to TRBJ2-2, with D tentatively TRBD2 (5 bases). There are 16 residues in the CDR3. Germline assignment: CDR1 MGHRA and CDR2 YSYEKL. V was shortened by 1 base and J by 0 bases, with 9 bases between the two germline ends. CDR3 sequence (DNA): TGCGCCAGCAGCCAAGGGCTTAGCGCGAACACCGGGGAGCTGTTTTTT. This gives the protein CASSQGLSANTGELFF.

This clone was picked up many times. Other nucleotide sequences in the sample specify the same CDR3. This sequence joins TRBV5-4 and TRBJ1-3, with 9 positions matching TRBD1. Trimming at V came to 4 bases and at J to 4 bases, leaving 9 bases not matched to a gene. The germline V gene has CDR1 SGHNT and CDR2 YYREEE (reference sequence). CDR3 length: 16 amino acids. The CDR3 DNA sequence: TGTGCCAGCAGCCTGGCCGGGACAGGGCCAGGAAACACCATATATTTT. It codes for CASSLAGTGPGNTIYF.